The entry below gives a single T cell receptor (beta chain) sequence along with its context. This record comes from a study of blood T cell repertoires in COVID-19. Clones were read by immunoSEQ multiplex PCR, and TCRdb kept only the in-frame ones, dropping some. The table has over 250,000 clones, about 90% seen once. This CDR3 has 13 residues. Germline CDR1 SNHLY, CDR2 FYNNEI. V lost 4 bases and J 1 base, leaving 7 bases between the germline ends. The chain combines TRBV2 with TRBJ1-2; D is ambiguous. The TCR sequence derives from a person aged 18 to 29 with COVID-19, enrolled during active disease. Sequenced input: peripheral blood. The CDR3 sequence: CASSAGLNYGYTF. The CDR3, as DNA: TGTGCCAGCAGTGCGGGTCTTAACTATGGCTACACCTTC.